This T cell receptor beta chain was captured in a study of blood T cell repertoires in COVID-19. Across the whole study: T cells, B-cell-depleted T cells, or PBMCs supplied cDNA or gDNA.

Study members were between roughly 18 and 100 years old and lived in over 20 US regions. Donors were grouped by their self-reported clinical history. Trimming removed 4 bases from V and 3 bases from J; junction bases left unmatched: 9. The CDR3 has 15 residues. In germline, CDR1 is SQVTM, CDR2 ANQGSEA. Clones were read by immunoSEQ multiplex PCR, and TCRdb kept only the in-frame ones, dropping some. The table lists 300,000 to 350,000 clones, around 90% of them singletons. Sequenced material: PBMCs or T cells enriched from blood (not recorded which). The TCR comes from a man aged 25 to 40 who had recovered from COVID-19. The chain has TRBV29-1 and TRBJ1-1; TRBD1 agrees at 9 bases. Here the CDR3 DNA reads TGCAGCGTTGCCGGGGGACAGGGATGGGACACTGAAGCTTTCTTT. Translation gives CSVAGGQGWDTEAFF.